This is a list of T cell receptor beta chains from one sample in a study of T cells in localized non-small cell lung cancer. The method was immunoSEQ multiplex PCR; TCRdb's version includes in-frame clones alone and lacks a portion of them. The sample yields almost 40,000 clones, more than 75% seen once. This specimen was PBMCs, taken before any cancer treatment. These receptors were collected from a woman between 40 and 69 years old with stage II squamous cell lung carcinoma. Both conserved end residues are part of each CDR3. The order of the fields is J gene, V gene, clone size, D gene, CDR3 DNA, CDR3 protein. D genes are given only for firm matches. Expanded clones are given a class, and other clones once, few, many or no size at all.

j_call: TRBJ2-7
v_call: TRBV11-2
clone_size: once
d_call: .
cdr3_nt: TGTGCCAGCAGCTTAGATAGGAGGGGCCCAGACTACGAGCAGTACTTC
cdr3_aa: CASSLDRRGPDYEQYF

j_call: TRBJ1-6
v_call: TRBV4-2
clone_size: .
d_call: .
cdr3_nt: TGTGCCAGCAGCCAATTACAGGTGGCGAATTCACCCCTCCACTTT
cdr3_aa: CASSQLQVANSPLHF

j_call: TRBJ2-1
v_call: TRBV18
clone_size: once
d_call: TRBD1
cdr3_nt: TGTGCCAGCTCACCACGGGACAGGGTCTACAATGAGCAGTTCTTC
cdr3_aa: CASSPRDRVYNEQFF

j_call: TRBJ1-1
v_call: TRBV6-1
clone_size: .
d_call: .
cdr3_nt: TGTGCCAGCGAGAGGGGAGGGAACACTGAAGCTTTCTTT
cdr3_aa: CASERGGNTEAFF

j_call: TRBJ1-1
v_call: TRBV5-1
clone_size: once
d_call: TRBD1
cdr3_nt: TGCGCCAGCAGCCCGGGGGGGACAGGGCCTGAAGCTTTCTTT
cdr3_aa: CASSPGGTGPEAFF

j_call: TRBJ2-7
v_call: TRBV20-1
clone_size: few
d_call: .
cdr3_nt: TGCAGTGTTGAGAGGGCCTACGAGCAGTACTTC
cdr3_aa: CSVERAYEQYF

j_call: TRBJ2-7
v_call: TRBV5-4
clone_size: .
d_call: .
cdr3_nt: TGTGCCAGCAGCTTCGGGTTCTCCTACGAGCAGTACTTC
cdr3_aa: CASSFGFSYEQYF

j_call: TRBJ2-1
v_call: TRBV27
clone_size: .
d_call: .
cdr3_nt: TGTGCCAGCAGTCCTAACAGGGAGATCAATGAGCAGTTCTTC
cdr3_aa: CASSPNREINEQFF

j_call: TRBJ2-3
v_call: TRBV16
clone_size: .
d_call: .
cdr3_nt: TGTGCCAGCAGCCTTTCAGGGGAAAGCACAGATACGCAGTATTTT
cdr3_aa: CASSLSGESTDTQYF

j_call: TRBJ1-5
v_call: TRBV7-2
clone_size: .
d_call: .
cdr3_nt: TGTGCCAGCAGCTTTGGACTCCAAAGGCCCCAGCATTTT
cdr3_aa: CASSFGLQRPQHF

j_call: TRBJ2-3
v_call: TRBV5-1
clone_size: .
d_call: .
cdr3_nt: TGCGCCAGCAGCTTACGGACCAACACAGATACGCAGTATTTT
cdr3_aa: CASSLRTNTDTQYF

j_call: TRBJ2-1
v_call: TRBV28
clone_size: .
d_call: TRBD2
cdr3_nt: TGTGCCAGCAGTCCTTCGACTAGCGGGGGGCCTTACAATGAGCAGTTCTTC
cdr3_aa: CASSPSTSGGPYNEQFF

j_call: TRBJ2-7
v_call: TRBV4-2
clone_size: .
d_call: .
cdr3_nt: TGTGCCAGCAGCCAAGGTCACCTAGCTTCGAGCTCCTACGAGCAGTACTTC
cdr3_aa: CASSQGHLASSSYEQYF

j_call: TRBJ2-1
v_call: TRBV19
clone_size: .
d_call: TRBD2
cdr3_nt: TGTGCCAGCAACAATATAGCGGGAGGGCGGCCTGAGCAGTTCTTC
cdr3_aa: CASNNIAGGRPEQFF

j_call: TRBJ1-5
v_call: TRBV5-3
clone_size: .
d_call: .
cdr3_nt: TGTGCCAGCAGCCAAGACCCCAATCAGCCCCAGCATTTT
cdr3_aa: CASSQDPNQPQHF

j_call: TRBJ1-1
v_call: TRBV4-1
clone_size: few
d_call: .
cdr3_nt: TGCGCCAGCAGCCAAGCCCAGGGAAACACTGAAGCTTTCTTT
cdr3_aa: CASSQAQGNTEAFF

j_call: TRBJ1-1
v_call: TRBV29-1
clone_size: few
d_call: .
cdr3_nt: TGCAGCGTTGATGAATGGACGGGCGGAACTGAAGCTTTCTTT
cdr3_aa: CSVDEWTGGTEAFF

j_call: TRBJ2-7
v_call: TRBV7-9
clone_size: .
d_call: TRBD1
cdr3_nt: TGTGCCAGCAGCTTAGGGGTGGCGACAGGGGCGGGGAACGAGCAGTACTTC
cdr3_aa: CASSLGVATGAGNEQYF

j_call: TRBJ2-1
v_call: TRBV7-2
clone_size: once
d_call: .
cdr3_nt: TGTGCCAGCAGCTTTTCAGCGGGTAACAATGAGCAGTTCTTC
cdr3_aa: CASSFSAGNNEQFF

j_call: TRBJ2-7
v_call: TRBV7-2
clone_size: once
d_call: .
cdr3_nt: TGTGCCAGCAGCCCGAGAGGAGAATCCTACGAGCAGTACTTC
cdr3_aa: CASSPRGESYEQYF

j_call: TRBJ2-5
v_call: TRBV7-9
clone_size: few
d_call: TRBD1
cdr3_nt: TGTGCCAGCAGCATCGGGACAGCCACCCGATTAGAGACCCAGTACTTC
cdr3_aa: CASSIGTATRLETQYF

j_call: TRBJ2-1
v_call: TRBV6-1
clone_size: .
d_call: .
cdr3_nt: TGTGCCAGCAGTGAGCCCGAAACCCAGCGGGAGCAGTTCTTC
cdr3_aa: CASSEPETQREQFF

j_call: TRBJ2-2
v_call: TRBV11-1
clone_size: .
d_call: TRBD1
cdr3_nt: TGTGCCAGCAGATTAGACAGGGGGCTCACCGGGGAGCTGTTTTTT
cdr3_aa: CASRLDRGLTGELFF

j_call: TRBJ1-5
v_call: TRBV14
clone_size: once
d_call: .
cdr3_nt: TGTGCCAGCAGCCAAGAGGGAGGATATAGCAATCAGCCCCAGCATTTT
cdr3_aa: CASSQEGGYSNQPQHF

j_call: TRBJ2-3
v_call: TRBV7-2
clone_size: once
d_call: .
cdr3_nt: TGTGCCAGCAGAACCCCGGGGGGCGGGACAGATACGCAGTATTTT
cdr3_aa: CASRTPGGGTDTQYF

j_call: TRBJ1-6
v_call: TRBV28
clone_size: .
d_call: .
cdr3_nt: TGTGCCAGCAGTTTATTTCTTTCACCCCTCCACTTT
cdr3_aa: CASSLFLSPLHF

j_call: TRBJ2-5
v_call: TRBV28
clone_size: .
d_call: .
cdr3_nt: TGTGCCAGCTCCGAGTTCCAAGAGACCCAGTACTTC
cdr3_aa: CASSEFQETQYF

j_call: TRBJ1-3
v_call: TRBV6-1
clone_size: .
d_call: .
cdr3_nt: TGTGCCAGCAGTGAAATGGGCACCTCTGGAAACACCATATATTTT
cdr3_aa: CASSEMGTSGNTIYF

j_call: TRBJ1-2
v_call: TRBV19
clone_size: .
d_call: .
cdr3_nt: TGTGCCAGTACCCTCAGGCTGGGGGTTAACTATGGCTACACCTTC
cdr3_aa: CASTLRLGVNYGYTF

j_call: TRBJ2-2
v_call: TRBV7-6
clone_size: .
d_call: .
cdr3_nt: TGTGCCAGCAGCTGGGCGAACACCGGGGAGCTGTTTTTT
cdr3_aa: CASSWANTGELFF

j_call: TRBJ1-4
v_call: TRBV2
clone_size: few
d_call: .
cdr3_nt: TGTGCCAGCTTCGAGCAGGGGGAAAAACTGTTTTTT
cdr3_aa: CASFEQGEKLFF

j_call: TRBJ1-6
v_call: TRBV7-9
clone_size: .
d_call: .
cdr3_nt: TGTGCCAGCAGCCAAGATCTAAGGGGGTGGACACCCCTCCACTTT
cdr3_aa: CASSQDLRGWTPLHF

j_call: TRBJ1-4
v_call: TRBV28
clone_size: once
d_call: TRBD1
cdr3_nt: TGTGCCAGCAGTTTACAGGGGGCGGGAGAAAAACTGTTTTTT
cdr3_aa: CASSLQGAGEKLFF

j_call: TRBJ2-6
v_call: TRBV29-1
clone_size: .
d_call: TRBD1
cdr3_nt: TGCAGCGCCGGGACAGGCCTCGTGGGCGGCTCTGGGGCCAACGTCCTGACTTTC
cdr3_aa: CSAGTGLVGGSGANVLTF

j_call: TRBJ1-1
v_call: TRBV7-6
clone_size: .
d_call: TRBD1
cdr3_nt: TGTGCCAGCAGCTCTACCGGGACAGGGCCTTTTGAAGCTTTCTTT
cdr3_aa: CASSSTGTGPFEAFF

j_call: TRBJ2-5
v_call: TRBV6-1
clone_size: .
d_call: .
cdr3_nt: TGTGCCAGCAGTGACGACCACGGGACATACCAAGAGACCCAGTACTTC
cdr3_aa: CASSDDHGTYQETQYF

j_call: TRBJ2-1
v_call: TRBV27
clone_size: few
d_call: TRBD2
cdr3_nt: TGTGCCAGCACTGGCCGGACTAGCGGGGGGCTACAGTTCTTC
cdr3_aa: CASTGRTSGGLQFF

j_call: TRBJ2-1
v_call: TRBV9
clone_size: .
d_call: TRBD2
cdr3_nt: TGTGCCAGCAGCGTACAGGGGACCGGGGGGGCCAATGAGCAGTTCTTC
cdr3_aa: CASSVQGTGGANEQFF

j_call: TRBJ2-4
v_call: TRBV28
clone_size: .
d_call: .
cdr3_nt: TGTGCCAGCAGTTTGGGGTATAACATTCAGTACTTC
cdr3_aa: CASSLGYNIQYF

j_call: TRBJ1-2
v_call: TRBV11-2
clone_size: .
d_call: .
cdr3_nt: TGTGCCAGCAGCCCTAGGACGGGTGCTAACTATGGCTACACCTTC
cdr3_aa: CASSPRTGANYGYTF

j_call: TRBJ1-2
v_call: TRBV27
clone_size: few
d_call: .
cdr3_nt: TGTGCCAGCAGCCCGTCTGGGGGAAGTGGGGGCTACACCTTC
cdr3_aa: CASSPSGGSGGYTF

j_call: TRBJ1-5
v_call: TRBV2
clone_size: .
d_call: .
cdr3_nt: TGTGCCAGCAGTGCGATTCAGGACCGAAATAGCAATCAGCCCCAGCATTTT
cdr3_aa: CASSAIQDRNSNQPQHF

j_call: TRBJ1-4
v_call: TRBV7-2
clone_size: .
d_call: .
cdr3_nt: TGTGCCAGCAGCGGTTCGAGTGACCCTAGCAGGGAAAAACTGTTTTTT
cdr3_aa: CASSGSSDPSREKLFF

j_call: TRBJ1-4
v_call: TRBV28
clone_size: .
d_call: TRBD1
cdr3_nt: TGTGCCAGCGTTTATAGGACAGGGGCTAATGAAAAACTGTTTTTT
cdr3_aa: CASVYRTGANEKLFF

j_call: TRBJ1-3
v_call: TRBV6-1
clone_size: .
d_call: TRBD1
cdr3_nt: TGTGCCAGCAGTGGGGACAGGGGACCTGGAAACACCATATATTTT
cdr3_aa: CASSGDRGPGNTIYF

j_call: TRBJ2-1
v_call: TRBV23-1
clone_size: .
d_call: .
cdr3_nt: TGCGCCAGCAGTCATCACAATGAGCAGTTCTTC
cdr3_aa: CASSHHNEQFF

j_call: TRBJ2-2
v_call: TRBV4-2
clone_size: few
d_call: .
cdr3_nt: TGTGCCAGCAGCCGTGTCACCGGGGAGCTGTTTTTT
cdr3_aa: CASSRVTGELFF